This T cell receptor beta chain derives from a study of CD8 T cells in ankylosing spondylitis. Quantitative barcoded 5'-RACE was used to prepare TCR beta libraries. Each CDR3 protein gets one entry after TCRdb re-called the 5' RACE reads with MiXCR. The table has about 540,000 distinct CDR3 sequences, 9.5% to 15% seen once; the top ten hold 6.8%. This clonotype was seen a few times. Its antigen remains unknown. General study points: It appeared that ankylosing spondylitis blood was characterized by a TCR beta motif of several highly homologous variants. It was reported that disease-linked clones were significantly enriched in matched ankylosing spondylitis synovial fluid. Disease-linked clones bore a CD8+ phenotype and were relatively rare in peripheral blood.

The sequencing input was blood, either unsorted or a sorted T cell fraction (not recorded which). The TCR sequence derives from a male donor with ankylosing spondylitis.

In DNA, the CDR3 is TGTGCCACCAGTGACTCTAGCTCCGGGGAGACCCAGTACTTC. Protein: CATSDSSSGETQYF. This chain connects TRBV24-1 to TRBJ2-5; TRBD2 is a possible D gene (5 bases). This CDR3 comprises 14 residues. Germline V CDR1 and CDR2: KGHDR, SFDVKD. V dropped 4 bases and J dropped 5 bases, with 13 bases sitting between them.